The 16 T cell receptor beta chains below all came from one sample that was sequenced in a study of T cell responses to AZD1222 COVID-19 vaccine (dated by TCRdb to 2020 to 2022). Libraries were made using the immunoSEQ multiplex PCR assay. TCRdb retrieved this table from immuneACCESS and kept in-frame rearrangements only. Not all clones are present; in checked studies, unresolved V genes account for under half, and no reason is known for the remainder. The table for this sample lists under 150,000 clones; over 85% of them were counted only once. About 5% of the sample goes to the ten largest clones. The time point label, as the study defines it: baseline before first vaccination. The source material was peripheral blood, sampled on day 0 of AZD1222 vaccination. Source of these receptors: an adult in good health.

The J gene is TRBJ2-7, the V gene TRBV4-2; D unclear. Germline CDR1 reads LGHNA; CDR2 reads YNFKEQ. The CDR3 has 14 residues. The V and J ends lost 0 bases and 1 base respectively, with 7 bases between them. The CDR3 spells CASSQDRISYEQYF. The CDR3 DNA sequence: TGTGCCAGCAGCCAAGACCGGATTTCCTACGAGCAGTACTTC.

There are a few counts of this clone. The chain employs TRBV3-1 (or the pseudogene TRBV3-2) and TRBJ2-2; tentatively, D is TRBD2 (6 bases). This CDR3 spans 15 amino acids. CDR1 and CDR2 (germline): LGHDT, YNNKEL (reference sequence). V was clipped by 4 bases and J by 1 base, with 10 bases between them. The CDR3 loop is CASSPKGGNTGELFF. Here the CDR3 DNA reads TGTGCCAGCAGCCCTAAGGGAGGGAACACCGGGGAGCTGTTTTTT.

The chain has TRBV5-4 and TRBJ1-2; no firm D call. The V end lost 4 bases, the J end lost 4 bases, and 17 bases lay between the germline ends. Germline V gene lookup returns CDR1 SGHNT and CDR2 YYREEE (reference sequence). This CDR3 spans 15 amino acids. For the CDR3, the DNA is TGTGCCAGCAGCCTCGGGATATTGACGGGCTATGGCTACACCTTC. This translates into CASSLGILTGYGYTF.

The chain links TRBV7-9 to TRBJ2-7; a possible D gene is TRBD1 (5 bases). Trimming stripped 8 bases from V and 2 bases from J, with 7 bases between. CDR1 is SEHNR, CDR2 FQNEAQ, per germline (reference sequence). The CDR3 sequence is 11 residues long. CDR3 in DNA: TGTGCCAGCGCGACAGCCTACGAGCAGTACTTC. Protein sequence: CASATAYEQYF.

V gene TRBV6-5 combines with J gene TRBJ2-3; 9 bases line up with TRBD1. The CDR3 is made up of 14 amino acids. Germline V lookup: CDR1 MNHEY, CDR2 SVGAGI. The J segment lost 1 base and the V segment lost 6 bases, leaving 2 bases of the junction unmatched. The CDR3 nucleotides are TGTGCCAGCAGGCGACAGGGGGGCACAGATACGCAGTATTTT. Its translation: CASRRQGGTDTQYF.

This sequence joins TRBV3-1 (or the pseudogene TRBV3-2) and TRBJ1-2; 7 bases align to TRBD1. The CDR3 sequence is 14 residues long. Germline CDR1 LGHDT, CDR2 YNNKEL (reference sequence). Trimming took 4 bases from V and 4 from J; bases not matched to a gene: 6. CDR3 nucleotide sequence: TGTGCCAGCAGCCGAAGGGGGCTGGGCTATGGCTACACCTTC. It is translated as CASSRRGLGYGYTF.

The CDR3 spells CASQDRGNYGYTF. The CDR3 region has the DNA TGTGCCAGCCAGGACAGGGGGAACTATGGCTACACCTTC. J is TRBJ1-2 and V is TRBV7-2; 10 bases align to TRBD1. Germline V gives CDR1 SGHTA, CDR2 FQGNSA. Germline trimming cut 8 bases from V and 2 bases from J; bases unmatched to any gene: 2. The CDR3 sequence is 13 residues long.

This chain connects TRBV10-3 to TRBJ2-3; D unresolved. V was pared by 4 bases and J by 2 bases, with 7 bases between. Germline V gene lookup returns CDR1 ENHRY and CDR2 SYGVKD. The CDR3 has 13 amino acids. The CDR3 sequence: CAISVDLTDTQYF. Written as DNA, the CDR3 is TGTGCCATCAGTGTTGATCTCACAGATACGCAGTATTTT.

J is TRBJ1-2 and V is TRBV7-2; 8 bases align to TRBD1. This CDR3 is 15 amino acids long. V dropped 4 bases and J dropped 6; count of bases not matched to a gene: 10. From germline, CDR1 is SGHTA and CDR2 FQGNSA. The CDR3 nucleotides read TGTGCCAGCAGCTCCGCACAGGGGGAGAATGATGGCTACACCTTC. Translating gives CASSSAQGENDGYTF.

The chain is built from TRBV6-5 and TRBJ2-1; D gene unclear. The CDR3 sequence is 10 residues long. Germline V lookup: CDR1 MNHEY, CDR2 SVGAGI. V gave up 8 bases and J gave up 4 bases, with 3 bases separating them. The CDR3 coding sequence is TGTGCCAGCGGGTACAATGAGCAGTTCTTC. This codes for CASGYNEQFF.

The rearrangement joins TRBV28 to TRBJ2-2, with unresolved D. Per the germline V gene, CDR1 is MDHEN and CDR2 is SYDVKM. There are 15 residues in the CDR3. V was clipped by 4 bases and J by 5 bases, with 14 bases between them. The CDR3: CASSSPAGSTGELFF. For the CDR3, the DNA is TGTGCCAGCAGTTCACCCGCCGGGTCTACCGGGGAGCTGTTTTTT.

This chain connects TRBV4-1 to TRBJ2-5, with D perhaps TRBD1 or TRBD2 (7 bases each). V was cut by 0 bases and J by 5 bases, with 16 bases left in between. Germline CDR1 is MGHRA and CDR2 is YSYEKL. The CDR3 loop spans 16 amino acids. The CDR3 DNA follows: TGCGCCAGCAGCCAAGACCCTGGCGGGGGACAGGAGACCCAGTACTTC. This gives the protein CASSQDPGGGQETQYF.

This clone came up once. The CDR3 nucleotides are TGTGCCAGCAGTTACGGGACCCTGTCTCGTAATGAGCAGTTCTTC. As protein: CASSYGTLSRNEQFF. The J gene is TRBJ2-1, the V gene TRBV6-6; tentatively, D is TRBD1 or TRBD2 (5 bases each). CDR1 and CDR2 (germline): MNHNY, SVGAGI (reference sequence). This CDR3 is built from 15 residues. The V gene lost 2 bases and the J gene lost 7 bases, with 15 bases spanning the gap.

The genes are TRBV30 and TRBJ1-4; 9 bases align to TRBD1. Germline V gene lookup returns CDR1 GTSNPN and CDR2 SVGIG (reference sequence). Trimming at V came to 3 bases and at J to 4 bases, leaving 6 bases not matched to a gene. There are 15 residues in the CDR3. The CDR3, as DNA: TGTGCCTGGAGATCGGGGGACAGGGTTAATGAAAAACTGTTTTTT. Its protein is CAWRSGDRVNEKLFF.

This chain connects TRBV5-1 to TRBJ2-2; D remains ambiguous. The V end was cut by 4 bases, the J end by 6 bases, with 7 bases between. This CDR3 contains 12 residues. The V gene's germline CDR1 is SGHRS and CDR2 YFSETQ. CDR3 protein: CASSHQPGELFF. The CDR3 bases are TGCGCCAGCAGCCATCAACCCGGGGAGCTGTTTTTT.

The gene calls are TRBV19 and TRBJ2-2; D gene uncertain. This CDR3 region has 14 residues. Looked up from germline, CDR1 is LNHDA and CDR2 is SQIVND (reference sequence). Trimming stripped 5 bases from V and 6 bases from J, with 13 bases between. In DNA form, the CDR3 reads TGTGCCAGTAGTTCCGGTCAGCGACCCGGGGAGCTGTTTTTT. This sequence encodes CASSSGQRPGELFF.